Detailed here is one TCR beta chain. Its antigen remains unknown. This CDR3 is 12 amino acids long. Per the germline V gene, CDR1 is SGHRS and CDR2 is YFSETQ. V was shortened by 6 bases and J by 7 bases, with 10 bases between the two germline ends. This entry comes from a study of shared clonotypes between healthy human individuals. Broader study findings: Naive CD4 clonotypes were shared across several donors at about 5%. A reduction in generation probabilities was seen for non-shared clonotypes relative to those shared by all four donors.

Per the original methods: Because ImmunoSEQ provided only junction sequences with no quality scores, the filtering differed. Here immunoSEQ multiplex PCR was the method, and the copy in TCRdb shows in-frame clones only, minus some. That table gives V, J and clone size, and the DNA gave D and trimming. The repertoire holds a few million clones, 90% to 95% seen once, with about 0.37% in the top ten. The chain recombines TRBV5-1 with TRBJ2-2; D gene ambiguous. The TCR comes from a young man in good health. Some clones in this sample may be carry-over from other donors' samples. The sequenced sample consisted of naive CD4+ T cells from PBMCs. Subset denoted: CD45RA+ positively selected. In DNA form, the CDR3 reads TGCGCCAGCAACGAGGTCCTCGGGGAGCTGTTTTTT. This sequence encodes CASNEVLGELFF. Complete variable domain (other parts from reference TRBV5-1 and TRBJ2-2): KAGVTQTPRYLIKTRGQQVTLSCSPISGHRSVSWYQQTPGQGLQFLFEYFSETQRNKGNFPGRFSGRQFSNSRSEMNVSTLELGDSALYLCASNEVLGELFFGEGSRLTVL.